Listed here is a single T cell receptor (beta chain). Which antigen it targets is not known. No base qualities exist here, and no much larger clone lies one base off it. The library came from the immunoSEQ multiplex PCR assay. TCRdb holds this immuneACCESS table with in-frame rearrangements only. Some clones are missing; in checked studies, unresolved V genes explain under half, and the rest has no known cause. This sample comprises more than 85,000 clones, approximately 90% of them detected only once. The ten biggest clones cover about 2.5% of the sample. The CDR3 runs 12 amino acids, cysteine and phenylalanine included. Only the CDR3 portion is preserved as DNA: 36 bases, with reading frame beginning at the first base. In the germline V gene, CDR1 corresponds to SGHAT and CDR2 to FQNNGV. V is cut by 5 bases and J by 3 bases, and the space between the germline ends is 6 bases. This record comes from a study of control samples from healthy donors and cancer patients (dated by TCRdb to 2018 to 2021).

The chain joins TRBV11-2 to TRBJ2-3; the D gene assignment is ambiguous. The receptor was isolated from a woman under 30 in good health. The specimen sequenced was blood. CDR3 loop: CASSPPTDTQYF. The nucleotides are TGTGCCAGCAGCCCTCCTACAGATACGCAGTATTTT.